Below are 32 T cell receptor beta chains sequenced from a single sample in a study of response to subunit inactivated influenza vaccine. One entry per CDR3 protein, called by TCRdb with MiXCR from the RT-PCR reads. Among about 800,000 distinct CDR3 sequences listed, less than 25% were seen once. The sequencing here drew on PBMCs from blood, taken about 5 days after vaccination. These receptors all come from a man in his fifties or sixties who received an inactivated influenza vaccine.

The chain links TRBV4-3 to TRBJ2-1; D possibly corresponds to TRBD2 (5 bases). The CDR3 is made up of 18 amino acids. V was clipped by 0 bases and J by 8 bases, with 23 bases between them. Germline V lookup: CDR1 LGHNA, CDR2 YSLEER. Written as DNA, the CDR3 is TGCGCCAGCAGCCAAGAGGACTGGGTGGAGTCGGGTATCTATGAGCAGTTCTTC. Translation: CASSQEDWVESGIYEQFF.

The chain employs TRBV20-1 and TRBJ1-5; 9 bases line up with TRBD1. Germline V gene lookup returns CDR1 DFQATT and CDR2 SNEGSKA (reference sequence). Trimming removed 0 bases from V and 5 bases from J; junction bases left unmatched: 5. This CDR3 region has 15 residues. The CDR3 is CSARDLGQGYQPQHF. CDR3 in DNA: TGCAGTGCTAGAGATTTGGGACAGGGTTATCAGCCCCAGCATTTT.

This clonotype showed up just a few times. The rearrangement uses TRBV6-5 and TRBJ2-7, with TRBD2 matching 9 bases. This CDR3 spans 17 amino acids. The ends lost 2 bases at V and 3 bases at J; junction bases unmatched: 11. Germline V gene data show CDR1 as MNHEY and CDR2 as SVGAGI. As DNA, the CDR3 is TGTGCCAGCAGTTACAAAGGGCGGGAGGGCCCCCACTACGAGCAGTACTTC. Protein: CASSYKGREGPHYEQYF.

This clonotype was observed a handful of times. The genes are TRBV7-2 and TRBJ1-1; D not resolved. The germline CDR1 and CDR2 sequences are SGHTA and FQGNSA. The V end was cut by 4 bases, the J end by 5 bases, with 20 bases between. The CDR3 totals 16 residues. CDR3 sequence reads: CASSSDAMLLWTEAFF. The CDR3 DNA is TGTGCCAGCAGCTCAGACGCTATGTTGCTATGGACTGAAGCTTTCTTT.

This clonotype was observed a few times. V gene TRBV6-2 or TRBV6-3 combines with J gene TRBJ1-6; 7 bases line up with TRBD1. Germline V CDR1 and CDR2: MNHEY, SVGEGT. This CDR3 has 14 amino acids. V shed 4 bases, J shed 7 bases, and the junction held 4 bases outside the gene matches. The CDR3 bases are TGTGCCAGCAGTTCCGAGACAGGGAATTCACCCCTCCACTTT. Amino acid sequence: CASSSETGNSPLHF.

The gene calls are TRBV6-1 and TRBJ2-7; 7 bases line up with TRBD1. CDR3 length: 14 amino acids. Germline-derived CDR1 and CDR2 are MNHNS and SASEGT. Trimming cost V 6 bases and J 6 bases; bases outside gene matches: 11. The CDR3 is CASRRDRAFGEQYF. CDR3 in DNA: TGTGCCAGCAGGAGGGACAGAGCTTTCGGCGAGCAGTACTTC.

The J gene is TRBJ2-3, the V gene TRBV7-2, with 14 bases aligning to TRBD2. V dropped 4 bases and J dropped 8; count of bases not matched to a gene: 8. CDR1 is SGHTA and CDR2 is FQGNSA in the germline V gene. CDR3 size: 16 residues. The CDR3 loop reads CASSSGLAGAQGTQYF. The CDR3 DNA is TGTGCCAGCAGCTCGGGACTAGCGGGGGCCCAGGGTACGCAGTATTTT.

This clonotype was counted a few times. One junction end does not reproduce the germline sequence, and a read error may be involved. The V call is TRBV7-9, the J call TRBJ2-5, with 9 bases aligning to TRBD1. Germline CDR1 is SEHNR and CDR2 is FQNEAQ (reference sequence). This CDR3 comprises 12 residues. CDR3 amino acids: CAGRTGDQTQYF. CDR3 coding DNA: TGTGCCGGCAGGACAGGGGACCAAACCCAGTACTTC.

This clonotype was detected only a few times. The chain couples TRBV18 to TRBJ1-4, with 10 bases aligning to TRBD1. The germline V gene encodes CDR1 KGHSH and CDR2 LQKENI. Trimming removed 5 bases from V and 7 bases from J; junction bases left unmatched: 7. The CDR3 has 15 residues. The CDR3 DNA reads as TGTGCCAGCTCATCCGGGACAGGGGTTATTGAAAAACTGTTTTTT. Translated, it gives CASSSGTGVIEKLFF.

This clonotype was seen repeatedly, ten times or more. This rearrangement joins TRBV7-9 to TRBJ1-5; D might be TRBD1 (5 bases). The CDR3 runs 15 residues. Looked up from germline, CDR1 is SEHNR and CDR2 is FQNEAQ (reference sequence). Trimming cost V 1 base and J 2 bases, with 9 bases left between them. CDR3 DNA: TGTGCCAGCAGCTTAGATGGAGGGGGCAATCAGCCCCAGCATTTT. It is translated as CASSLDGGGNQPQHF. Drawing the rest from reference TRBV7-9 and TRBJ1-5, the complete variable domain is DTGVSQNPRHKITKRGQNVTFRCDPISEHNRLYWYRQTLGQGPEFLTYFQNEAQLEKSRLLSDRFSAERPKGSFSTLEIQRTEQGDSAMYLCASSLDGGGNQPQHFGDGTRLSIL.

A few counts support this clonotype. This chain joins TRBV20-1 and TRBJ1-5, with D hard to call. There are 14 residues in the CDR3. V shed 6 bases and J shed 7 bases, with 19 bases lying between them. Germline V gives CDR1 DFQATT, CDR2 SNEGSKA (reference sequence). CDR3 in amino acids: CSAAPSGRRQPQHF. CDR3 sequence (DNA): TGCAGTGCCGCACCCAGCGGGCGCAGACAGCCCCAGCATTTT.

V usage is TRBV7-2 and J usage is TRBJ1-5; D is ambiguous. From germline, CDR1 is SGHTA and CDR2 FQGNSA. Trimming took off 5 bases at V and 6 bases at J, with 14 bases between the two ends. The CDR3 loop spans 14 amino acids. Written as DNA, the CDR3 is TGTGCCAGCAGCCAAAACTCAGGCGGTCAGCCCCAGCATTTT. This codes for CASSQNSGGQPQHF.

The rearrangement joins TRBV2 to TRBJ2-7; D might be TRBD1 (5 bases). V lost 3 bases and J 2 bases, leaving 11 bases between the germline ends. CDR3 length equals 14 residues. Germline-derived CDR1 and CDR2 are SNHLY and FYNNEI. The CDR3 loop is CASSEIQDTYEQYF. DNA for the CDR3: TGTGCCAGCAGTGAGATACAGGACACCTACGAGCAGTACTTC.

The rearrangement joins TRBV12-3 or TRBV12-4 to TRBJ2-2; TRBD1 matches at 8 bases. J was trimmed by 4 bases and V by 6 bases; bases with no gene match: 7. This CDR3 has 15 residues. The CDR3: CASSTRGPGTGELFF. The CDR3 nucleotides are TGTGCCAGCAGCACCAGGGGGCCAGGCACCGGGGAGCTGTTTTTT.

The table lists this clonotype with many counts. This chain uses TRBV5-1 with TRBJ2-1; the D call may be TRBD1 or TRBD2 (5 bases each). Per germline, CDR1 SGHRS and CDR2 YFSETQ. V was shortened by 1 base and J by 5 bases, with 13 bases between the two germline ends. The CDR3 covers 15 residues. CDR3 sequence reads: CASSLRAGSDNEQFF. In nucleotides, the CDR3 is TGCGCCAGCAGCTTGAGGGCAGGGAGTGACAATGAGCAGTTCTTC.

A few counts support this clonotype. The chain uses TRBV11-2 and TRBJ2-3; 7 nucleotides align to TRBD2. CDR3 length: 16 amino acids. V shed 1 base, J shed 1 base, and the junction held 5 bases outside the gene matches. Germline-derived CDR1 and CDR2 are SGHAT and FQNNGV. The CDR3 coding sequence is TGTGCCAGCAGCTTAGTGGGGGGGGGACGCACAGATACGCAGTATTTT. This codes for CASSLVGGGRTDTQYF.

This clonotype was seen a handful of times. The gene calls are TRBV5-1 and TRBJ2-6; 13 positions agree with TRBD2. The CDR3 has 18 amino acids. The junction had 3 bases not matched to a gene; V was cut back by 2 bases and J by 1 base. Germline V gene data show CDR1 as SGHRS and CDR2 as YFSETQ. CDR3 DNA: TGCGCCAGCAGCTTACGGACTAGCGGGAGTTCTGGGGCCAACGTCCTGACTTTC. It translates to CASSLRTSGSSGANVLTF.

This clonotype was recorded a few times. The chain couples TRBV7-9 to TRBJ2-3; no definite D call. CDR1 is SEHNR and CDR2 is FQNEAQ in the germline V gene (reference sequence). V dropped 11 bases and J dropped 0 bases, with 15 bases sitting between them. The CDR3 length is 14 residues. The CDR3 nucleotides are TGTGCCGGCATGAGAGAGGCAAGCACAGATACGCAGTATTTT. Its translation: CAGMREASTDTQYF.

Only a few counts were recorded for this clonotype. The chain combines TRBV12-3 or TRBV12-4 with TRBJ1-6, with D perhaps matching TRBD1 (5 bases). This CDR3 region has 14 residues. V lost 6 bases and J lost 7, with 13 bases in between. The CDR3: CASSPGEGNSPLHF. As DNA, the CDR3 is TGTGCCAGCAGCCCCGGGGAGGGGAATTCACCCCTCCACTTT.

The chain joins TRBV5-1 to TRBJ1-1; 7 bases align to TRBD1. The CDR3 spans 16 residues. The junction had 11 bases not matched to a gene; V was cut back by 4 bases and J by 2 bases. CDR1 SGHRS and CDR2 YFSETQ come from the germline V gene. This CDR3 is CASSTLRTGVNTEAFF. DNA for the CDR3: TGCGCCAGCAGCACCCTCAGGACAGGTGTTAACACTGAAGCTTTCTTT.

This clonotype was counted between two and nine times. The chain has TRBV5-8 and TRBJ2-7; D may be TRBD1 (5 bases). V was pared by 1 base and J by 2 bases, with 10 bases between. Germline loops: CDR1 SGHTS, CDR2 YDEGEE. There are 14 residues in the CDR3. The chain's CDR3 is CASSLTGSTYEQYF. Written as DNA, the CDR3 is TGTGCCAGCAGCTTGACAGGCAGTACCTACGAGCAGTACTTC.

This chain connects TRBV11-2 to TRBJ2-1; TRBD1 matches at 7 bases. V shed 1 base and J 4 bases; nucleotides not matched to a gene: 7. Germline V gene data show CDR1 as SGHAT and CDR2 as FQNNGV. There are 16 residues in the CDR3. DNA of the CDR3: TGTGCCAGCAGCTTAGTGGCCGGACAGGATTACAATGAGCAGTTCTTC. This sequence encodes CASSLVAGQDYNEQFF. The entire variable domain, with the rest obtained from reference TRBV11-2 and TRBJ2-1, is as follows: EAGVAQSPRYKIIEKRQSVAFWCNPISGHATLYWYQQILGQGPKLLIQFQNNGVVDDSQLPKDRFSAERLKGVDSTLKIQPAKLEDSAVYLCASSLVAGQDYNEQFFGPGTRLTVL.

In the case of this clonotype: The junction does not match germline at one end; this may be a read error. V and J are TRBV11-3 and TRBJ2-2; D is tentatively TRBD1 or TRBD2 (6 bases each). In germline, CDR1 is SGHNT, CDR2 YENEEA. CDR3 length: 11 amino acids. The CDR3 reads CASSLRGVLFF. As DNA, the CDR3 is TGTGCCAGCAGCCTAAGGGGGGTGCTGTTTTTT.

This clonotype came up a few times. The chain combines TRBV7-2 with TRBJ2-5; D remains unclear. The CDR3 runs 14 residues. Trimming took 2 bases from V and 6 from J, leaving 13 bases between them. The germline gives CDR1 SGHTA, CDR2 FQGNSA. This chain's CDR3 is CASSLTMGRQTQYF. DNA for the CDR3: TGTGCCAGCAGCTTAACCATGGGCAGGCAGACCCAGTACTTC.

The V and J genes are TRBV24-1 and TRBJ2-1; 7 bases map to TRBD1. Germline trimming cut 4 bases from V and 10 bases from J; bases unmatched to any gene: 6. There are 13 residues in the CDR3. The germline V gene has CDR1 KGHDR and CDR2 SFDVKD. CDR3 sequence reads: CATSETGTGEQFF. The CDR3 nucleotides are TGTGCCACCAGTGAGACAGGGACGGGAGAGCAGTTCTTC.

The V and J genes are TRBV29-1 and TRBJ2-5; 7 positions agree with TRBD2. There are 15 residues in the CDR3. The V gene end was trimmed by 7 bases and the J gene end by 5 bases; junction bases not matched to a gene: 16. Germline V gene sequence: CDR1 SQVTM, CDR2 ANQGSEA. Here the CDR3 reads CSAEGRGRADETQYF. The CDR3 region has the DNA TGCAGCGCCGAAGGGAGGGGCAGGGCAGATGAGACCCAGTACTTC. Combining the CDR3 with reference TRBV29-1 and TRBJ2-5 gives the whole variable domain SAVISQKPSRDICQRGTSLTIQCQVDSQVTMMFWYRQQPGQSLTLIATANQGSEATYESGFVIDKFPISRPNLTFSTLTVSNMSPEDSSIYLCSAEGRGRADETQYFGPGTRLLVL.

The CDR3 DNA reads as TGTGCCAGCAGCCTGCGCGAGCGGGAGGACTACGAGCAGTACTTC. This gives the protein CASSLREREDYEQYF. The chain employs TRBV6-1 and TRBJ2-7, with 9 bases matching TRBD2. CDR3 size: 15 residues. Looked up from germline, CDR1 is MNHNS and CDR2 is SASEGT. The trim removed 6 bases at V and 3 bases at J, leaving 9 bases unmatched.

This clonotype was recorded a few times. The chain has TRBV3-1 and TRBJ1-1; 8 bases align to TRBD1. V trimming: 3 bases; J trimming: 2 bases; junction bases outside the gene matches: 8. The CDR3 runs to 16 residues. Germline lookup yields CDR1 LGHDT and CDR2 YNNKEL (reference sequence). CDR3 in DNA: TGTGCCAGCAGCCACACCAGACAGGGGTACAACACTGAAGCTTTCTTT. Amino acid sequence: CASSHTRQGYNTEAFF.

This sequence joins TRBV7-3 and TRBJ2-1; D uncertain. This CDR3 spans 13 amino acids. Trimming removed 4 bases at V and 7 bases at J, with 11 bases between. Germline CDR1 is SGHTA and CDR2 is FQGTGA. The CDR3 spells CASSSLPGNEQFF. In DNA, the CDR3 is TGTGCCAGCAGCTCACTTCCTGGAAATGAGCAGTTCTTC.

This clonotype turned up a few times. V gene TRBV12-3 or TRBV12-4 combines with J gene TRBJ2-2; weak D call: TRBD1 (8 bases). The CDR3 spans 15 residues. Trimming left V 3 bases short and J 6 bases short, with 14 bases between. The CDR3 spells CASSFRTGGAGELFF. CDR3 sequence (DNA): TGTGCCAGCAGTTTCCGTACAGGGGGGGCCGGGGAGCTGTTTTTT.

For this clonotype: A much larger clone lies a single base off, so this may be a read error. The chain links TRBV7-3 to TRBJ2-2; 8 positions agree with TRBD1. This CDR3 is 14 amino acids long. Germline CDR1 SGHTA, CDR2 FQGTGA. This CDR3 is CASSRDRSTGELLF. The DNA for the CDR3 is TGTGCCAGCAGCCGGGACAGGTCTACCGGGGAGCTGCTTTTT.

The rearrangement links TRBV7-2 to TRBJ1-2; possible D gene TRBD1, 6 bases. CDR3 length: 15 amino acids. V was clipped by 2 bases and J by 4 bases, with 14 bases between them. Germline CDR1 SGHTA, CDR2 FQGNSA. CDR3 in amino acids: CASSLFVDSTYGYTF. As DNA, the CDR3 is TGTGCCAGCAGCTTATTTGTGGACAGCACCTATGGCTACACCTTC.